A single sample is the source of the 11 T cell receptor beta chains below, sequenced in a study of blood T cell repertoires in COVID-19. Libraries were prepared by immunoSEQ multiplex PCR; TCRdb keeps only in-frame clonotypes and omits some of them. This table holds about 180,000 clones, approximately 85% found once. Sequencing was carried out using peripheral blood. These receptors were obtained from a woman aged 80 or over with acute or convalescent COVID-19.

V and J are TRBV5-6 and TRBJ1-2; 12 positions match TRBD1. Germline V gene data show CDR1 as SGHDT and CDR2 as YYEEEE. This CDR3 has 16 residues. Trimming cost V 4 bases and J 4 bases; bases outside gene matches: 8. CDR3 residues: CASSPGTGGGSYGYTF. For the CDR3, the DNA is TGTGCCAGCAGCCCCGGGACAGGGGGCGGGAGCTATGGCTACACCTTC.

The chain recombines TRBV27 with TRBJ1-4, with unresolved D. V was shortened by 0 bases and J by 0 bases, with 5 bases between the two germline ends. This CDR3 region has 15 residues. The germline CDR1 and CDR2 sequences are MNHEY and SMNVEV (reference sequence). CDR3 in amino acids: CASSLSASTNEKLFF. CDR3 bases: TGTGCCAGCAGTTTATCGGCCTCAACTAATGAAAAACTGTTTTTT.

V is TRBV7-3 and J is TRBJ2-3, with D possibly matching TRBD2 (6 bases). Per the germline V gene, CDR1 is SGHTA and CDR2 is FQGTGA. V gave up 5 bases and J gave up 2 bases, with 14 bases separating them. The CDR3 consists of 15 residues. The CDR3 region has the DNA TGTGCCAGCAGCGCTGATCGGGAGACCACAGATACGCAGTATTTT. Translation gives CASSADRETTDTQYF.

The chain links TRBV29-1 to TRBJ2-3; TRBD1 is a possible D gene (5 bases). Trimming cost V 5 bases and J 0 bases, with 9 bases left between them. Germline V gives CDR1 SQVTM, CDR2 ANQGSEA. This CDR3 is 13 amino acids long. CDR3 protein: CSVKNRSTDTQYF. Written as DNA, the CDR3 is TGCAGCGTTAAAAACAGGAGCACAGATACGCAGTATTTT.

The J gene is TRBJ2-5, the V gene TRBV19; 7 nucleotides agree with TRBD2. The CDR3 covers 17 residues. CDR1 and CDR2 from the germline V gene are LNHDA and SQIVND (reference sequence). Trimming took 3 bases from V and 2 from J; bases not matched to a gene: 12. As DNA, the CDR3 is TGTGCCAGTAGTATTGGAGGCGGAGTAGCGGGTCAAGAGACCCAGTACTTC. This translates into CASSIGGGVAGQETQYF.

The V gene is TRBV5-1, the J gene TRBJ2-1, with TRBD2 matching over 8 bases. There are 16 residues in the CDR3. The J segment lost 7 bases and the V segment lost 4 bases, leaving 13 bases of the junction unmatched. Germline V gene sequence: CDR1 SGHRS, CDR2 YFSETQ. CDR3 nucleotides: TGCGCCAGCAGCCTGCGGCCGGGAGGGCCGGCGAATGAGCAGTTCTTC. Encoded protein: CASSLRPGGPANEQFF. The full variable domain, with the rest looked up from reference TRBV5-1 and TRBJ2-1, is KAGVTQTPRYLIKTRGQQVTLSCSPISGHRSVSWYQQTPGQGLQFLFEYFSETQRNKGNFPGRFSGRQFSNSRSEMNVSTLELGDSALYLCASSLRPGGPANEQFFGPGTRLTVL.

V and J are TRBV11-2 and TRBJ2-6; TRBD2 is a possible D gene (6 bases). Germline CDR1 is SGHAT and CDR2 is FQNNGV. CDR3 size: 17 residues. The ends were cut back, 5 bases at V and 0 bases at J, with 14 bases in the middle. CDR3 protein: CASSPLGGDSGANVLTF. In nucleotides, the CDR3 is TGTGCCAGCAGCCCCCTAGGCGGGGACTCTGGGGCCAACGTCCTGACTTTC. The full variable domain, its missing parts supplied by reference TRBV11-2 and TRBJ2-6, is EAGVAQSPRYKIIEKRQSVAFWCNPISGHATLYWYQQILGQGPKLLIQFQNNGVVDDSQLPKDRFSAERLKGVDSTLKIQPAKLEDSAVYLCASSPLGGDSGANVLTFGAGSRLTVL.

The rearrangement joins TRBV7-2 to TRBJ2-1, with D tentatively TRBD2 (6 bases). V was clipped by 1 base and J by 0 bases, with 10 bases between them. The CDR3 covers 16 residues. Germline values: CDR1 SGHTA, CDR2 FQGNSA. Written as DNA, the CDR3 is TGTGCCAGCAGCTTAGGCGGAGCGGGCTCCTACAATGAGCAGTTCTTC. Amino acids: CASSLGGAGSYNEQFF. The full variable domain, with the rest looked up from reference TRBV7-2 and TRBJ2-1, is GAGVSQSPSNKVTEKGKDVELRCDPISGHTALYWYRQSLGQGLEFLIYFQGNSAPDKSGLPSDRFSAERTGGSVSTLTIQRTQQEDSAVYLCASSLGGAGSYNEQFFGPGTRLTVL.

The rearrangement uses TRBV15 and TRBJ1-6; 7 nucleotides match TRBD1. Germline V CDR1 and CDR2: LNHNV, YYDKDF (reference sequence). This CDR3 spans 15 amino acids. V trimming: 2 bases; J trimming: 7 bases; junction bases outside the gene matches: 5. The CDR3 loop is CATSRQRQGNSPLHF. The DNA for the CDR3 is TGTGCCACCAGCAGACAAAGACAGGGAAATTCACCCCTCCACTTT.

The chain is built from TRBV7-9 and TRBJ2-3; 7 nucleotides align to TRBD2. CDR1 and CDR2 (germline): SEHNR, FQNEAQ (reference sequence). The CDR3 runs 16 residues. V lost 2 bases and J lost 0; bases outside the gene matches: 5. The CDR3 here is CASSLYLAESTDTQYF. The CDR3 DNA is TGTGCCAGCAGCTTATACCTAGCGGAGAGCACAGATACGCAGTATTTT.

The rearrangement uses TRBV19 and TRBJ1-5, with D hard to call. Germline CDR1 and CDR2: LNHDA and SQIVND (reference sequence). With 5 bases removed from V and 3 bases from J, the gap between germline ends came to 14 bases. The CDR3 is made up of 15 amino acids. The CDR3 spells CASSQQAHSNQPQHF. For the CDR3, the DNA is TGTGCCAGTAGTCAGCAGGCCCACTCCAATCAGCCCCAGCATTTT.